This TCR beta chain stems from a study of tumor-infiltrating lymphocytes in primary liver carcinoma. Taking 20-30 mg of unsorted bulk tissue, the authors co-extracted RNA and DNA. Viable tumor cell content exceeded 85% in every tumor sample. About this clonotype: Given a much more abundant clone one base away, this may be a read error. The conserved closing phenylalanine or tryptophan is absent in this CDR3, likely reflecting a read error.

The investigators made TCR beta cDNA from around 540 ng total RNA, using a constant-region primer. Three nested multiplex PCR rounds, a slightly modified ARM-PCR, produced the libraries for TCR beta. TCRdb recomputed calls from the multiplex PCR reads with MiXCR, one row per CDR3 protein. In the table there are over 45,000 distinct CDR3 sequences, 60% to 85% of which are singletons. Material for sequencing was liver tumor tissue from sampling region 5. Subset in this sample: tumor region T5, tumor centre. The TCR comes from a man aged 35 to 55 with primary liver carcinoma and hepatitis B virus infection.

The CDR3 here is CASGGDQETQYL. For the CDR3, the DNA is TGTGCCAGCGGGGGGGACCAAGAGACCCAGTACCTC. The chain uses TRBV11-2 and TRBJ2-5; 7 bases fit TRBD2. V dropped 8 bases and J dropped 0; count of bases not matched to a gene: 0. The CDR3 runs to 12 residues. The germline V gene encodes CDR1 SGHAT and CDR2 FQNNGV.